One TCR beta chain is described in this entry. The antigen remains unidentified. Some clones are missing from TCRdb's copy, which holds only in-frame ones; the method was immunoSEQ multiplex PCR. There are tens of thousands of clones in the sample; roughly 85% occur only once, and about half lies in the top ten. Losses at the gene ends were 6 bases for V and 4 bases for J; bases not matched to a gene: 2. Germline CDR1 MNHEY, CDR2 SMNVEV (reference sequence). The CDR3 consists of 13 residues. The sample belongs to a study of OX40 agonist ivuxolimab in advanced cancers. Overall study context: The patients got ivuxolimab, which is an agonistic anti-OX40 (CD134) antibody.

Baseline was the first blood sampling point, followed by cycle 4 day 1 and cycle 7 day 1. Study-wide findings and caveats: With doses of 0.1 to 3.0 mg/kg, CD4+ and CD8+ blood T cells had undergone clonal expansion by week 6.

The material sequenced was CD4+ or CD8+ T cells sorted from blood, taken in a trial of the OX40 agonist ivuxolimab. The origin of this receptor is an adult with an advanced solid tumor such as melanoma, head and neck, liver or kidney cancer. The rearrangement uses TRBV27 and TRBJ2-1; TRBD1 aligns across 8 bases. CDR3 sequence: CASRWDRYNEQFF. The CDR3 nucleotides read TGTGCCAGCAGGTGGGACAGGTACAATGAGCAGTTCTTC.